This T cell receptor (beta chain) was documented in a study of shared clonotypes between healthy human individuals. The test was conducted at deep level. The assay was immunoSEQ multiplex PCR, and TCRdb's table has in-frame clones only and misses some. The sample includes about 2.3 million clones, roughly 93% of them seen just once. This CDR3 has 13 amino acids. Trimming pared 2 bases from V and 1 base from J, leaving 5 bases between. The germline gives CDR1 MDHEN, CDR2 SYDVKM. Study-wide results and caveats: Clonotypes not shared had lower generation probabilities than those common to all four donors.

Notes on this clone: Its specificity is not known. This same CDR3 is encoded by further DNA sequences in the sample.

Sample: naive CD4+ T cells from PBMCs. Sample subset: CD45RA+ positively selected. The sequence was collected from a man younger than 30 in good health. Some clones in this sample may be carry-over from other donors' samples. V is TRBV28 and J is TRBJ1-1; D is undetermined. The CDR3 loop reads CASSLPGNTEAFF. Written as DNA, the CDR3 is TGTGCCAGCAGTTTACCGGGGAACACTGAAGCTTTCTTT. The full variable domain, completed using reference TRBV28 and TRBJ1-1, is DVKVTQSSRYLVKRTGEKVFLECVQDMDHENMFWYRQDPGLGLRLIYFSYDVKMKEKGDIPEGYSVSREKKERFSLILESASTNQTSMYLCASSLPGNTEAFFGQGTRLTVV.